The 32 T cell receptor beta chains reported below all come from one sample, sequenced in a study of CD8 T cells in Susac syndrome. Random hexamers primed reverse transcription of about 0.5 to 1 ug RNA. TCRdb re-called the immunoSEQ multiplex PCR reads through MiXCR, storing one row per CDR3 protein. The table records approximately 180,000 distinct CDR3 sequences, 85% to 95% of them present only once. The sample was CD4+ T cells from PBMCs. The receptors originated from a human donor with Susac syndrome.

This rearrangement joins TRBV12-3 or TRBV12-4 to TRBJ1-1; D call uncertain. V was clipped by 0 bases and J by 9 bases, with 11 bases between them. The length of the CDR3 is 13 residues. CDR3 region: CASSLAEEVQAFF. CDR3 bases: TGTGCCAGCAGTTTAGCGGAGGAGGTTCAAGCTTTCTTT.

The V call is TRBV12-3 or TRBV12-4, the J call TRBJ1-1; D ambiguous. The CDR3 spans 15 residues. V lost 5 bases and J 1 base, leaving 14 bases between the germline ends. The CDR3 spells CASSRIDKTNTEAFF. Here the CDR3 DNA reads TGTGCCAGCAGTCGAATCGACAAGACGAACACTGAAGCTTTCTTT.

This chain joins TRBV21-1 and TRBJ2-2. TRBV21-1 is a known pseudogene. This CDR3 is 13 amino acids long. The CDR3 reads CASPCRKTGELFF. DNA for the CDR3: TGTGCCAGCCCATGCAGAAAAACCGGGGAGCTGTTTTTT.

Of note for this clonotype: At one end the junction does not follow the germline gene, possibly because of a read error. The genes are TRBV7-7 and TRBJ2-5; D possibly matches TRBD1 or TRBD2 (6 bases each). Germline CDR1 SSHAT, CDR2 FNYEAQ (reference sequence). This CDR3 spans 14 amino acids. CDR3 DNA: TGTGCTAGCAGCCTCGGGGGCCCTCGAGAGACCCAGTACTTC. Its protein product is CASSLGGPRETQYF.

The chain is built from TRBV6-1 and TRBJ2-2; weak D call: TRBD2 (5 bases). The CDR3 covers 13 residues. V lost 7 bases and J 5 bases, leaving 11 bases between the germline ends. CDR1 and CDR2 from the germline V gene are MNHNS and SASEGT. The CDR3 loop reads CASTPTGTGELFF. CDR3 coding DNA: TGTGCCAGCACTCCAACGGGAACCGGGGAGCTGTTTTTT.

The J gene is TRBJ2-1, the V gene TRBV12-5, with D maybe TRBD2 (6 bases). The V gene's germline CDR1 is LGHNT and CDR2 FRNRAP. There are 15 residues in the CDR3. Trimming stripped 5 bases from V and 4 bases from J, with 15 bases between. The CDR3 loop reads CASGVLAGRYNEQFF. CDR3 sequence (DNA): TGTGCTAGTGGTGTATTGGCGGGGCGGTACAATGAGCAGTTCTTC. The whole variable domain, filled in from reference TRBV12-5 and TRBJ2-1, reads DARVTQTPRHKVTEMGQEVTMRCQPILGHNTVFWYRQTMMQGLELLAYFRNRAPLDDSGMPKDRFSAEMPDATLATLKIQPSEPRDSAVYFCASGVLAGRYNEQFFGPGTRLTVL.

The chain links TRBV3-1 to TRBJ2-7, with no clear D. CDR1 and CDR2 from the germline V gene are LGHDT and YNNKEL (reference sequence). Between the trimmed V and J ends, which lost 0 bases and 5 bases, there was a span of 14 bases. The CDR3 is 15 residues long. The CDR3 spells CASSQEAVAEDEQYF. The CDR3 nucleotides are TGTGCCAGCAGCCAAGAGGCAGTCGCCGAGGACGAGCAGTACTTC.

The J gene is TRBJ2-5, the V gene TRBV20-1; 13 positions match TRBD2. The CDR3 totals 15 residues. From germline, CDR1 is DFQATT and CDR2 SNEGSKA (reference sequence). J gave up 4 bases and V 6 bases, and 8 bases lay outside the gene matches. The CDR3 coding sequence is TGCAGTGCCTGCCAACTAGCGGGAGGGTCAGAGACCCAGTACTTC. It encodes CSACQLAGGSETQYF.

The chain recombines TRBV5-1 with TRBJ2-1; TRBD2 matches 8 bases. In germline, CDR1 is SGHRS, CDR2 YFSETQ. This CDR3 spans 15 amino acids. After removal of 4 bases from V and 2 bases from J, the junction contained 5 bases not matched to a gene. CDR3 bases: TGCGCCAGCAGCGGTACTAGCGGAGCCTACAATGAGCAGTTCTTC. Translating it yields CASSGTSGAYNEQFF.

The chain combines TRBV30 with TRBJ1-1; a possible D gene is TRBD1 (5 bases). Germline CDR1 reads GTSNPN; CDR2 reads SVGIG (reference sequence). The germline V and J ends were trimmed by 4 bases and 2 bases, with 14 bases remaining between them. There are 14 residues in the CDR3. CDR3 sequence reads: CAWTPFRDNTEAFF. CDR3 in DNA: TGTGCCTGGACCCCCTTCAGGGATAACACTGAAGCTTTCTTT.

CDR3 region: CASSQDISGGYEQYF. The CDR3, as DNA: TGTGCCAGCAGCCAAGATATTTCGGGTGGGTACGAGCAGTACTTC. V and J are TRBV3-1 and TRBJ2-7; D unclear. The V gene lost 0 bases and the J gene lost 4 bases, with 13 bases spanning the gap. Germline CDR1 is LGHDT and CDR2 is YNNKEL (reference sequence). The CDR3 is made up of 15 amino acids.

The rearrangement uses TRBV28 and TRBJ1-5; D gene ambiguous. The V and J ends lost 5 bases and 0 bases respectively, with 23 bases between them. Per germline, CDR1 MDHEN and CDR2 SYDVKM. The CDR3 covers 19 residues. CDR3: CASSKPRKRRDYSNQPQHF. CDR3 nucleotide sequence: TGTGCCAGCAGTAAGCCTCGAAAGCGACGGGATTATAGCAATCAGCCCCAGCATTTT. Drawing the rest from reference TRBV28 and TRBJ1-5, the complete variable domain is DVKVTQSSRYLVKRTGEKVFLECVQDMDHENMFWYRQDPGLGLRLIYFSYDVKMKEKGDIPEGYSVSREKKERFSLILESASTNQTSMYLCASSKPRKRRDYSNQPQHFGDGTRLSIL.

In this sample, this clonotype turned up once. The chain has TRBV15 and TRBJ1-2; D is undetermined. CDR3 length equals 12 residues. V lost 4 bases, J lost 4 bases, and 7 bases lay in between. Germline lookup yields CDR1 LNHNV and CDR2 YYDKDF (reference sequence). The CDR3 coding sequence is TGTGCCACCAGCATGGAGTCCTATGGCTACACCTTC. It is translated as CATSMESYGYTF.

The chain joins TRBV7-2 to TRBJ1-1; 8 nucleotides match TRBD1. The CDR3 consists of 14 residues. Germline CDR1 SGHTA, CDR2 FQGNSA. J lost 0 bases, V lost 5 bases, and 2 bases had no gene match. CDR3 sequence: CASSMDRVNTEAFF. DNA of the CDR3: TGTGCCAGCAGCATGGACAGGGTGAACACTGAAGCTTTCTTT.

This clonotype appeared once. V usage is TRBV15 and J usage is TRBJ1-2, with D hard to call. The germline CDR1 and CDR2 sequences are LNHNV and YYDKDF (reference sequence). Trimming shortened V by 0 bases and J by 5 bases, and 4 bases separated the two germline ends. CDR3 length equals 12 residues. The CDR3 region has the DNA TGTGCCACCAGCAGAGACCTTTATGGCTACACCTTC. Protein product: CATSRDLYGYTF.

This chain links TRBV7-8 with TRBJ1-5, with a tentative D call TRBD1 (5 bases). The CDR3 contains 15 residues. The V end was cut by 5 bases, the J end by 3 bases, with 14 bases between. Germline V gene data show CDR1 as SGHVS and CDR2 as FQNEAQ. Here the CDR3 DNA reads TGTGCCAGCAGCCCCCGGGACGTCCCCAATCAGCCCCAGCATTTT. Translated: CASSPRDVPNQPQHF.

The V call is TRBV4-3, the J call TRBJ1-4, with D tentatively TRBD1 (5 bases). CDR1 and CDR2 (germline): LGHNA, YSLEER. The CDR3 is 15 amino acids. V was pared by 1 base and J by 4 bases, with 10 bases between. The DNA of the CDR3 is TGCGCCAGCAGCCAAGGAGGGGAAATTAATGAAAAACTGTTTTTT. Its translation: CASSQGGEINEKLFF.

The chain is built from TRBV6-6 and TRBJ1-5; a possible D gene is TRBD1 (5 bases). The germline gives CDR1 MNHNY, CDR2 SVGAGI (reference sequence). The CDR3 has 14 residues. V was shortened by 3 bases and J by 2 bases, with 8 bases between the two germline ends. CDR3 loop: CASSYRDGNQPQHF. The CDR3 nucleotides read TGTGCCAGCAGTTATAGGGACGGCAATCAGCCCCAGCATTTT.

The chain joins TRBV7-7 to TRBJ1-3, with a possible D match to TRBD1 (5 bases). The CDR3 runs to 16 residues. Trimming removed 1 base at V and 4 bases at J, with 14 bases between. Per the germline V gene, CDR1 is SSHAT and CDR2 is FNYEAQ (reference sequence). CDR3 in amino acids: CASSLGPGGTGNTIYF. CDR3 coding DNA: TGTGCCAGCAGCTTAGGACCGGGGGGAACCGGAAACACCATATATTTT.

DNA of the CDR3: TGCAGCGTTGAGTGGCGGGGGGATAGCACAGATACGCAGTATTTT. Translation gives CSVEWRGDSTDTQYF. V usage is TRBV29-1 and J usage is TRBJ2-3, with TRBD2 matching over 8 bases. J was trimmed by 0 bases and V by 3 bases; bases with no gene match: 5. This CDR3 has 15 residues. Germline loops: CDR1 SQVTM, CDR2 ANQGSEA.

This clonotype was counted a few times. The chain combines TRBV21-1 with TRBJ1-1; the D call TRBD1 from the table was never checked on the DNA. TRBV21-1 is a pseudogene. The CDR3 covers 11 residues. In DNA, the CDR3 is TGTGCCAGCAGCAAGCCAGGGGGCGCTTTCTTT. Translating it yields CASSKPGGAFF.

The chain has TRBV29-1 and TRBJ1-1; D call uncertain. The CDR3 sequence is 13 residues long. The V end was cut by 2 bases, the J end by 4 bases, with 11 bases between. Germline lookup yields CDR1 SQVTM and CDR2 ANQGSEA. CDR3 DNA: TGCAGCGTTGAATGGATTCGGGGCACTGAAGCTTTCTTT. Translated, it gives CSVEWIRGTEAFF. The entire variable domain, with the rest obtained from reference TRBV29-1 and TRBJ1-1, is as follows: SAVISQKPSRDICQRGTSLTIQCQVDSQVTMMFWYRQQPGQSLTLIATANQGSEATYESGFVIDKFPISRPNLTFSTLTVSNMSPEDSSIYLCSVEWIRGTEAFFGQGTRLTVV.

V usage is TRBV20-1 and J usage is TRBJ2-5, with a weak D call TRBD2 (5 bases). CDR3 length equals 13 residues. Germline CDR1 DFQATT, CDR2 SNEGSKA (reference sequence). V dropped 3 bases and J dropped 5 bases, with 13 bases sitting between them. CDR3 loop: CSARARGFETQYF. The CDR3 nucleotides read TGCAGTGCTAGGGCGAGAGGGTTTGAGACCCAGTACTTC.

The V and J genes are TRBV2 and TRBJ1-2; D might be TRBD1 (5 bases). Germline CDR1 and CDR2: SNHLY and FYNNEI. Deletions cut 5 bases from V and 2 bases from J, with 6 bases between. The CDR3 spans 12 residues. CDR3 amino acids: CASSQGNYGYTF. The CDR3 bases are TGTGCCAGCAGTCAGGGCAACTATGGCTACACCTTC.

The chain links TRBV12-3 or TRBV12-4 to TRBJ1-5; the D gene is possibly TRBD1 (6 bases). The CDR3 sequence is 14 residues long. The V gene lost 6 bases and the J gene lost 5 bases, with 14 bases spanning the gap. This CDR3 reads CASRPGGRDQPQHF. In DNA, the CDR3 is TGTGCCAGCAGACCGGGGGGGCGAGATCAGCCCCAGCATTTT.

This chain joins TRBV19 and TRBJ2-1, with a tentative D call TRBD1 (5 bases). Trimming removed 3 bases at V and 10 bases at J, with 16 bases between. The CDR3 covers 14 residues. Germline CDR1 reads LNHDA; CDR2 reads SQIVND (reference sequence). The CDR3 DNA follows: TGTGCCAGTAGTATCCCCCCCGACAGCCTCGAGCAGTTCTTC. Protein: CASSIPPDSLEQFF.

The V and J genes are TRBV5-4 and TRBJ2-5; no reliable D call. Germline V gives CDR1 SGHNT, CDR2 YYREEE (reference sequence). V lost 3 bases and J 1 base, leaving 13 bases between the germline ends. The CDR3 length is 15 residues. Here the CDR3 DNA reads TGTGCCAGCAGCTCGGCGTTGGGCGCCCAAGAGACCCAGTACTTC. This gives the protein CASSSALGAQETQYF.

This chain connects TRBV14 to TRBJ2-7; D may be TRBD1 or TRBD2 (5 bases each). Germline CDR1 reads SGHDN; CDR2 reads FVKESK. V lost 0 bases to trimming and J lost 2 bases, with 11 bases between them. The CDR3 length is 15 residues. The CDR3 sequence: CASSQDEGIPYEQYF. The CDR3 region has the DNA TGTGCCAGCAGCCAAGATGAGGGGATCCCCTACGAGCAGTACTTC.

This clonotype appeared once. This chain connects TRBV7-9 to TRBJ2-1; TRBD2 matches 12 bases. CDR1 is SEHNR and CDR2 is FQNEAQ in the germline V gene (reference sequence). The ends lost 1 base at V and 6 bases at J; junction bases unmatched: 4. The CDR3 has 16 residues. In DNA form, the CDR3 reads TGTGCCAGCAGCTTAGGGACTAGCGGGGCCCCCAATGAGCAGTTCTTC. Protein product: CASSLGTSGAPNEQFF.

The genes are TRBV21-1 and TRBJ1-1; TRBD1 reflects the table's D call only, with no check against the DNA. TRBV21-1 is termed a pseudogene. The CDR3 spans 15 residues. CDR3 region: CASSKAGTGGTEAFF. CDR3 nucleotides: TGTGCCAGCAGCAAAGCGGGGACAGGGGGAACTGAAGCTTTCTTT.

This chain connects TRBV19 to TRBJ2-1, with D tentatively TRBD1 or TRBD2 (5 bases each). The germline V and J ends were trimmed by 5 bases and 0 bases, with 11 bases remaining between them. The CDR3 length is 15 residues. Germline-derived CDR1 and CDR2 are LNHDA and SQIVND (reference sequence). CDR3 amino acids: CASSQSGTSYNEQFF. CDR3 in DNA: TGTGCCAGTAGTCAGAGTGGGACCTCCTACAATGAGCAGTTCTTC.

The rearrangement uses TRBV20-1 and TRBJ1-1; TRBD1 might be the D (5 bases). The V end lost 6 bases, the J end lost 1 base, and 12 bases lay between the germline ends. CDR1 DFQATT and CDR2 SNEGSKA come from the germline V gene (reference sequence). This CDR3 is built from 13 residues. In DNA, the CDR3 is TGCAGTGCGGCCAGGACAAGGAACACTGAAGCTTTCTTT. This sequence encodes CSAARTRNTEAFF.